A selection of T cell receptor beta chains follows, all from one sample in a study of blood T cells in healthy people across ages. TCRdb reanalysed the 5' RACE reads using MiXCR and keeps one entry per CDR3 protein. The sample has some 1.5 million distinct CDR3 sequences; 42% are singletons. Source material: blood. These receptors originate from a woman between 18 and 29 years old in good health. CDR3s include the opening cysteine and the closing phenylalanine or tryptophan. A D gene is named only where the DNA matches it firmly. Rows may omit the clone size; those that give it use once, few, many or a size class.

v_gene: TRBV12-3/TRBV12-4; abundance: many; j_gene: TRBJ2-1; d_gene: -; len: 13; CDR3aa: CASSSSAYNEQFF; CDR3nt: TGTGCCAGCAGCTCTAGTGCTTACAATGAGCAGTTCTTC
v_gene: TRBV7-2; abundance: -; j_gene: TRBJ2-7; d_gene: TRBD1; len: 15; CDR3aa: CASSSPGTGVDEQYF; CDR3nt: TGTGCCAGCAGCTCTCCCGGGACAGGGGTCGACGAGCAGTACTTC
v_gene: TRBV6-2/TRBV6-3; abundance: few; j_gene: TRBJ2-3; d_gene: -; len: 16; CDR3aa: CASSYGGLARTDTQYF; CDR3nt: TGTGCCAGCAGTTACGGAGGGCTAGCGAGAACAGATACGCAGTATTTT
v_gene: TRBV7-2; abundance: -; j_gene: TRBJ1-4; d_gene: TRBD1; len: 14; CDR3aa: CASRQDRENEKLFF; CDR3nt: TGTGCCAGCAGACAGGACAGGGAGAATGAAAAACTGTTTTTT
v_gene: TRBV12-5; abundance: -; j_gene: TRBJ2-6; d_gene: TRBD1; len: 18; CDR3aa: CASGATDRDLFGANVLTF; CDR3nt: TGTGCTAGTGGTGCCACGGACAGGGACTTGTTTGGGGCCAACGTCCTGACTTTC
v_gene: TRBV11-2; abundance: -; j_gene: TRBJ2-7; d_gene: -; len: 16; CDR3aa: CASSLDPFQGDYEQYF; CDR3nt: TGTGCCAGCAGCTTAGACCCCTTCCAGGGAGACTACGAGCAGTACTTC
v_gene: TRBV24-1; abundance: once; j_gene: TRBJ2-7; d_gene: TRBD2; len: 19; CDR3aa: CATSEAGGLAGGNYNEQYF; CDR3nt: TGTGCCACCAGTGAGGCAGGGGGACTAGCGGGAGGTAACTACAATGAGCAGTACTTC
v_gene: TRBV24-1; abundance: -; j_gene: TRBJ2-3; d_gene: -; len: 14; CDR3aa: CATSDNTYTDTQYF; CDR3nt: TGTGCCACCAGTGATAACACATACACAGATACGCAGTATTTT
v_gene: TRBV20-1; abundance: once; j_gene: TRBJ1-5; d_gene: -; len: 16; CDR3aa: CSARDPVASHNQPPHF; CDR3nt: TGCAGTGCTAGAGATCCCGTGGCCAGCCATAATCAGCCCCCGCATTTT
v_gene: TRBV28; abundance: -; j_gene: TRBJ1-5; d_gene: TRBD1; len: 14; CDR3aa: CASRTGGENQPQHF; CDR3nt: TGTGCCAGCAGGACAGGGGGTGAAAATCAGCCCCAGCATTTT
v_gene: TRBV10-3; abundance: -; j_gene: TRBJ1-6; d_gene: -; len: 15; CDR3aa: CAISESTVSSSPLHF; CDR3nt: TGTGCCATCAGTGAGTCGACAGTTTCGTCTTCACCCCTCCACTTT
v_gene: TRBV20-1; abundance: -; j_gene: TRBJ2-1; d_gene: TRBD1; len: 15; CDR3aa: CSAVTGVSSYNEQFF; CDR3nt: TGCAGTGCTGTAACAGGGGTGAGCTCCTACAATGAGCAGTTCTTC
v_gene: TRBV5-1; abundance: few; j_gene: TRBJ1-5; d_gene: -; len: 15; CDR3aa: CASRPRTGADQPQHF; CDR3nt: TGCGCCAGCAGGCCTCGGACGGGGGCGGACCAGCCCCAGCATTTT
v_gene: TRBV5-1; abundance: -; j_gene: TRBJ1-1; d_gene: TRBD1; len: 15; CDR3aa: CASSRDSVGNTEAFF; CDR3nt: TGCGCCAGCAGCCGGGACAGCGTGGGGAACACTGAAGCTTTCTTT
v_gene: TRBV7-2; abundance: few; j_gene: TRBJ2-7; d_gene: -; len: 20; CDR3aa: CASSFPRGQSSLAPTYEQYF; CDR3nt: TGTGCCAGCAGCTTCCCGAGGGGTCAATCTTCTCTAGCGCCCACCTACGAGCAGTACTTC
v_gene: TRBV6-1; abundance: -; j_gene: TRBJ1-2; d_gene: -; len: 15; CDR3aa: CASSEYPGEDYGYTF; CDR3nt: TGTGCCAGCAGTGAATATCCAGGGGAGGACTATGGCTACACCTTC
v_gene: TRBV20-1; abundance: -; j_gene: TRBJ2-4; d_gene: -; len: 13; CDR3aa: CSTIADPKNIQYF; CDR3nt: TGCAGTACTATAGCCGATCCCAAAAACATTCAGTACTTC